A single sample gave rise to the 7 T cell receptor beta chains below, sequenced in a study of cytomegalovirus exposure and HLA in healthy donors. Vbeta (60) and Jbeta (13) primers were used in the PCR. Clones were sequenced by immunoSEQ multiplex PCR, and TCRdb holds only the in-frame ones, with some missing. The data show about 98,000 clones, under 70% seen once. Sequenced: PBMCs. The receptors here all came from a man between 45 and 60 years old in good health and CMV-seronegative.

As concerns this clone: A junction end diverges from the germline sequence, so it may reflect a read error. This sequence joins TRBV7-9 and TRBJ2-7; tentative D call: TRBD2 (5 bases). Germline assignment: CDR1 SEHNR and CDR2 FQNEAQ (reference sequence). The CDR3 contains 12 residues. CDR3 nucleotide sequence: TGTTCCAGCAGCTTAACCGGGAACGAGCAGTACTTC. Its protein product is CSSSLTGNEQYF.

V is TRBV28 and J is TRBJ2-7; TRBD2 matches at 12 bases. CDR3 length: 15 amino acids. Germline V lookup: CDR1 MDHEN, CDR2 SYDVKM. With 3 bases clipped from V and 6 bases from J, the junction kept 6 bases outside the gene matches. The CDR3 region has the DNA TGTGCCAGCAGTTTCGCTAGCGGGAGGGCCTTCGAGCAGTACTTC. It translates to CASSFASGRAFEQYF. The full variable domain, rest sourced from reference TRBV28 and TRBJ2-7, is DVKVTQSSRYLVKRTGEKVFLECVQDMDHENMFWYRQDPGLGLRLIYFSYDVKMKEKGDIPEGYSVSREKKERFSLILESASTNQTSMYLCASSFASGRAFEQYFGPGTRLTVT.

This chain uses TRBV27 with TRBJ1-1; D unclear. V gave up 7 bases and J gave up 1 base, with 10 bases separating them. CDR1 is MNHEY and CDR2 is SMNVEV in the germline V gene (reference sequence). CDR3 length: 13 residues. CDR3 in amino acids: CASTPRGNTEAFF. As DNA, the CDR3 is TGTGCCAGCACTCCCCGGGGGAACACTGAAGCTTTCTTT.

This rearrangement joins TRBV28 to TRBJ2-2; D perhaps matches TRBD1 (6 bases). Germline V gene data show CDR1 as MDHEN and CDR2 as SYDVKM. CDR3 size: 15 residues. V was cut by 4 bases and J by 7 bases, with 16 bases left in between. CDR3 sequence (DNA): TGTGCCAGCAGTTGGGGCACCTGGACAGACGGGGAGCTGTTTTTT. The encoded protein is CASSWGTWTDGELFF. Filled out from reference TRBV28 and TRBJ2-2, the complete variable domain reads DVKVTQSSRYLVKRTGEKVFLECVQDMDHENMFWYRQDPGLGLRLIYFSYDVKMKEKGDIPEGYSVSREKKERFSLILESASTNQTSMYLCASSWGTWTDGELFFGEGSRLTVL.

The chain links TRBV28 to TRBJ1-2; 11 nucleotides agree with TRBD1. This CDR3 is 14 amino acids long. Trimming took 5 bases from V and 6 from J; bases not matched to a gene: 5. Germline CDR1 is MDHEN and CDR2 is SYDVKM. The DNA of the CDR3 is TGTGCCAGCAGTACCTGGACAGGGGGCGATGGCTACACCTTC. This encodes CASSTWTGGDGYTF.

This clone occurred a few times. The chain employs TRBV28 and TRBJ1-1; no reliable D call. CDR3 length equals 13 residues. V dropped 6 bases and J dropped 11 bases, with 19 bases sitting between them. Looked up from germline, CDR1 is MDHEN and CDR2 is SYDVKM. The CDR3: CASRPPGRNGAFF. The DNA for the CDR3 is TGTGCCAGCAGGCCACCAGGCAGGAATGGGGCTTTCTTT.

The V and J genes are TRBV29-1 and TRBJ2-5; no clear D gene. The V end was cut by 4 bases, the J end by 1 base, with 7 bases between. CDR1 and CDR2 (germline): SQVTM, ANQGSEA. The CDR3 runs to 12 residues. The CDR3 DNA reads TGCAGCGTTGGGTGGAGCCAAGAGACCCAGTACTTC. It codes for CSVGWSQETQYF.